The rows below give T cell receptor beta chains drawn from one sample of a study of cytomegalovirus exposure and HLA in healthy donors. This table comes from immunoSEQ multiplex PCR, and its TCRdb copy is limited to in-frame clones, with some not included. The profile covers 200,000 to 300,000 clones, with around 81% appearing a single time and 7% to 9% taken by the ten largest. The specimen sequenced was PBMCs. These receptors came from a woman aged 60-75 years in good health and CMV-seropositive. The CDR3 runs from the conserved cysteine through the conserved F or W. A D gene is named only where the DNA matches it firmly. For some rows the clone size is stated as once, few or many, or as a class when expanded; others skip it.

size: .; V: TRBV29-1; D: .; J: TRBJ2-5; DNA: TGCAGCGTTGAGGGGGCCAAGAGTGGAGAGACCCAGTACTTC; CDR3: CSVEGAKSGETQYF
size: .; V: TRBV7-2; D: .; J: TRBJ1-3; DNA: TGTGCCAGCAGCTTAGTGTTACAGTCTGGAAACACCATATATTTT; CDR3: CASSLVLQSGNTIYF
size: .; V: TRBV29-1; D: TRBD1; J: TRBJ1-5; DNA: TGCAGCGTTGAGGGACAGGGGGCGGGTCAGCCCCAGCATTTT; CDR3: CSVEGQGAGQPQHF
size: .; V: TRBV5-1; D: .; J: TRBJ1-2; DNA: TGCGCCAGCAGCCCTACCAGGGGTATAGGCTATGGCTACACCTTC; CDR3: CASSPTRGIGYGYTF
size: .; V: TRBV9; D: .; J: TRBJ2-7; DNA: TGTGCCAGCAGCGTAGACAGTCGGGGCGAGCAGTACTTC; CDR3: CASSVDSRGEQYF
size: .; V: TRBV7-9; D: TRBD2; J: TRBJ2-7; DNA: TGTTCCAGCAGCCCTCAGGGTGGGGGTAGCGGGAGGGCGTACTACGAGCAGTACTTC; CDR3: CSSSPQGGGSGRAYYEQYF
size: .; V: TRBV5-1; D: TRBD2; J: TRBJ2-3; DNA: TGCGCCAGCAGCTCCCCGACTAGCGAGTATAGCACAGATACGCAGTATTTT; CDR3: CASSSPTSEYSTDTQYF
size: once; V: TRBV27; D: .; J: TRBJ1-4; DNA: TGTGCTAGCAGTTTATCGGGGCAGGGTGAAAAACTGTTTTTT; CDR3: CASSLSGQGEKLFF
size: .; V: TRBV19; D: TRBD1; J: TRBJ2-2; DNA: TGTGCCAGTAGTCGGCCGGGAACAGGGGGCACCGGGGAGCTGTTTTTT; CDR3: CASSRPGTGGTGELFF
size: .; V: TRBV6-1; D: .; J: TRBJ2-1; DNA: TGTGCCAGCAGTGAACAGGGTAATGAGCAGTTCTTC; CDR3: CASSEQGNEQFF
size: .; V: TRBV7-9; D: .; J: TRBJ1-4; DNA: TGTGCCAGCAGCTTGGGTCGGTCGGGTGAAAAACTGTTTTTT; CDR3: CASSLGRSGEKLFF
size: once; V: TRBV15; D: .; J: TRBJ1-1; DNA: TGTGCCACCAGCAGAGAAAGTGGGGGGAGTAGTGAAGCTTTCTTT; CDR3: CATSRESGGSSEAFF
size: .; V: TRBV6-1; D: .; J: TRBJ2-7; DNA: TGTGCCAGCACCCGGACAGAGACCTACGAGCAGTACTTC; CDR3: CASTRTETYEQYF
size: .; V: TRBV4-2; D: .; J: TRBJ2-7; DNA: TGTGCCAGCAGCCAAGATGTGGGCGACGAGCAGTACTTC; CDR3: CASSQDVGDEQYF
size: .; V: TRBV28; D: .; J: TRBJ1-2; DNA: TGTGCCAGCAGGGATGCAGGGACTCGCCAGGGCGGCTACACCTTC; CDR3: CASRDAGTRQGGYTF
size: .; V: TRBV7-9; D: .; J: TRBJ1-4; DNA: TGTGCCAGCAGCGAATCACCAATACAGCCTAATGAAAAACTGTTTTTT; CDR3: CASSESPIQPNEKLFF
size: .; V: TRBV19; D: .; J: TRBJ1-5; DNA: TGTGCCAGTAGTATAGGTCTAACGGTGAATCAGCCCCAGCATTTT; CDR3: CASSIGLTVNQPQHF
size: .; V: TRBV6-6; D: .; J: TRBJ1-2; DNA: TGTGCCAGCAGTTACTCCGGACAGACTACTAACTATGGCTACACCTTC; CDR3: CASSYSGQTTNYGYTF
size: .; V: TRBV4-2; D: TRBD2; J: TRBJ2-3; DNA: TGTGCCAGCAGCCAGAGAGCGGGAGATACAGATACGCAGTATTTT; CDR3: CASSQRAGDTDTQYF
size: .; V: TRBV29-1; D: .; J: TRBJ1-2; DNA: TGCAGCGTTGAATCAGGGGATGGCGGCTACACCTTC; CDR3: CSVESGDGGYTF
size: few; V: TRBV5-1; D: .; J: TRBJ1-2; DNA: TGCGCCAGCAGCCAGGCATCCAAATCGAACTATGGCTACACCTTC; CDR3: CASSQASKSNYGYTF
size: .; V: TRBV7-6; D: .; J: TRBJ2-5; DNA: TGTGCCAGCAGCTTACTCAGACAAGAGACCCAGTACTTC; CDR3: CASSLLRQETQYF
size: .; V: TRBV7-2; D: .; J: TRBJ1-2; DNA: TGTGCCAGCAGCTTAAGGACAGTATTTAACTATGGCTACACCTTC; CDR3: CASSLRTVFNYGYTF
size: .; V: TRBV12-5; D: TRBD1; J: TRBJ2-7; DNA: TGTGCTAGTGGTTTGGACAGGGGTCTCTCCTACGAGCAGTACTTC; CDR3: CASGLDRGLSYEQYF
size: .; V: TRBV7-9; D: TRBD2; J: TRBJ2-7; DNA: TGTTCCAGCAGCCGGGAGGGCAGGGGTTTCGTAGAGCAGTACTTC; CDR3: CSSSREGRGFVEQYF
size: few; V: TRBV10-3; D: TRBD2; J: TRBJ2-7; DNA: TGTGCCGTTTGCCACGGGAGGGGGGACGAGCAGTACTTC; CDR3: CAVCHGRGDEQYF
size: .; V: TRBV10-1; D: TRBD2; J: TRBJ2-7; DNA: TGCGCCAGACAGACAACAGGGACTAGCGGGAAAGCCTACGAGCAGTACTTC; CDR3: CARQTTGTSGKAYEQYF
size: .; V: TRBV2; D: .; J: TRBJ1-5; DNA: TGTACCAGCAGTTCCGGGACACATAGCAATCAGCCCCAGCATTTT; CDR3: CTSSSGTHSNQPQHF
size: .; V: TRBV28; D: .; J: TRBJ2-5; DNA: TGTGCCAGCAGCGTCCCCCGAGGGGGGGCGAAAGAGACCCAGTACTTC; CDR3: CASSVPRGGAKETQYF
size: .; V: TRBV15; D: TRBD1; J: TRBJ2-3; DNA: TGTGCCACCACAAGACAGGGCCCGGCAGATACGCAGTATTTT; CDR3: CATTRQGPADTQYF
size: .; V: TRBV10-3; D: .; J: TRBJ2-3; DNA: TGTGCCATCAGGCAGGGTAAAGATACGCAGTATTTT; CDR3: CAIRQGKDTQYF
size: .; V: TRBV7-3; D: .; J: TRBJ1-5; DNA: TGTGCCAGCAGCTCCGGACTAAATCAGCCCCAGCATTTT; CDR3: CASSSGLNQPQHF
size: .; V: TRBV28; D: .; J: TRBJ2-7; DNA: TGTGCCGCGGGGCGCTACGAGCAGTACTTC; CDR3: CAAGRYEQYF
size: .; V: TRBV13; D: .; J: TRBJ1-1; DNA: TGTGCCAGCAGCTTGACAGTGAACACTGAAGCTTTCTTT; CDR3: CASSLTVNTEAFF
size: .; V: TRBV2; D: .; J: TRBJ1-1; DNA: TGTGCCAGCCGAGGAATTCTCCCTGAAGCTTTCTTT; CDR3: CASRGILPEAFF
size: .; V: TRBV29-1; D: TRBD1; J: TRBJ1-3; DNA: TGCAGCGTACGACAGGGGGCGAACTCTGGAAACACCATATATTTT; CDR3: CSVRQGANSGNTIYF
size: .; V: TRBV28; D: .; J: TRBJ1-1; DNA: TGTGCCAGCAGTTTACGGCAGGGAAGAACTGAAGCTTTCTTT; CDR3: CASSLRQGRTEAFF
size: .; V: TRBV5-5; D: .; J: TRBJ1-5; DNA: TGTGCCAGCAGCTTGGACGGACATAGCAACCAGCCCCAGCATTTT; CDR3: CASSLDGHSNQPQHF
size: .; V: TRBV7-9; D: TRBD1; J: TRBJ2-2; DNA: TGTGCCAGCAGCCGCGGGACAGGGAACACCGGGGAGCTGTTTTTT; CDR3: CASSRGTGNTGELFF
size: few; V: TRBV4-1; D: .; J: TRBJ1-6; DNA: TGCGCCAGCAGCCGAACGAGGGTGGGGAGTTCGAGGAATTCACCCCTCCACTTT; CDR3: CASSRTRVGSSRNSPLHF
size: once; V: TRBV4-1; D: .; J: TRBJ2-5; DNA: TGCGCCAGCAGCCAAGATCGAGTGAGACAAGAGACCCAGTACTTC; CDR3: CASSQDRVRQETQYF
size: .; V: TRBV18; D: TRBD1; J: TRBJ1-3; DNA: TGTGCCAGCTCACCACCGACGGGGACAGACTCTGGAAACACCATATATTTT; CDR3: CASSPPTGTDSGNTIYF